The clone carrying this T cell receptor beta chain was counted only a few times. The antigen remains undetermined. This entry belongs to a study of STAT5B mutations in CD4+ large granular lymphocyte leukemia. The data were produced by immunoSEQ multiplex PCR, yet TCRdb's version contains in-frame clones alone and is incomplete. The data show around 37,000 clones, around 75% seen once. Study results and caveats: Higher CD4+ than CD8+ T-LGLL clonality might reflect small sample size.

This TCR was sampled from a human donor in good health. Source material: CD4+ T cells from blood buffy coats.

Here the CDR3 DNA reads TGTGCCACCACAAAGGGGACTAGCGGATCCTACGAGCAGTACTTC. It is translated as CATTKGTSGSYEQYF. V usage is TRBV19 and J usage is TRBJ2-7; 11 bases are shared with TRBD2. J gave up 1 base and V 10 bases, and 9 bases lay outside the gene matches. Germline values: CDR1 LNHDA, CDR2 SQIVND (reference sequence). CDR3 length equals 15 residues.